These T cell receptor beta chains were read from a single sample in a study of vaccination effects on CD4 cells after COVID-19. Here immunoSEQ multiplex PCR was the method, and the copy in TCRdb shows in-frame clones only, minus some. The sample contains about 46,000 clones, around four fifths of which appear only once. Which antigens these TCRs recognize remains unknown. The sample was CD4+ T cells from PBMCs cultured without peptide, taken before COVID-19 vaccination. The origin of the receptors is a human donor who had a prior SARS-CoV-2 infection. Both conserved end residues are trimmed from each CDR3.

CDR3 protein: ASSQVGSQPQH; CDR3 length: 11; V gene: TRBV4-1; J gene: TRBJ1-5
CDR3 protein: ASTRRGSYEQY; CDR3 length: 11; V gene: TRBV7-9; J gene: TRBJ2-7
CDR3 protein: ASSRENQPQH; CDR3 length: 10; V gene: TRBV2; J gene: TRBJ1-5
CDR3 protein: ASSQAPGRYTDTQY; CDR3 length: 14; V gene: TRBV4-2; J gene: TRBJ2-3
CDR3 protein: ASSTSSYNSPLH; CDR3 length: 12; V gene: TRBV6-5; J gene: TRBJ1-6
CDR3 protein: ASSLGTVANYGYT; CDR3 length: 13; V gene: TRBV18; J gene: TRBJ1-2
CDR3 protein: SVAWDRGTDTQY; CDR3 length: 12; V gene: TRBV29-1; J gene: TRBJ2-3
CDR3 protein: ASRRTGFNEKLF; CDR3 length: 12; V gene: TRBV6-5; J gene: TRBJ1-4
CDR3 protein: ASRPLGRVHQPQH; CDR3 length: 13; V gene: TRBV27; J gene: TRBJ1-5
CDR3 protein: ASSLRVPRNTEAF; CDR3 length: 13; V gene: TRBV7-2; J gene: TRBJ1-1
CDR3 protein: ASSVVGGANTDTQY; CDR3 length: 14; V gene: TRBV9; J gene: TRBJ2-3
CDR3 protein: ATKGIGQQNYGYT; CDR3 length: 13; V gene: TRBV5-8; J gene: TRBJ1-2
CDR3 protein: ATSDGALANEQF; CDR3 length: 12; V gene: TRBV24-1; J gene: TRBJ2-1
CDR3 protein: ASSELQDSRGAF; CDR3 length: 12; V gene: TRBV2; J gene: TRBJ1-1
CDR3 protein: ASSPGLAASTDTQY; CDR3 length: 14; V gene: TRBV5-1; J gene: TRBJ2-3